This T cell receptor beta chain was sequenced during a study of blood T cells in healthy people across ages. Study-wide findings and caveats: Relative to aged donors, long-lived donors carried more naive CD4+ cells and displayed higher diversity. CMV status of donors was not determined, possibly confounding expanded clonotype changes. TCR beta diversity was tightly associated with the proportion of naive T cells.

Unmatched junction bases numbered 11, after V lost 2 bases and J lost 4 bases. CDR1 DFQATT and CDR2 SNEGSKA come from the germline V gene (reference sequence). CDR3 length: 16 amino acids. Alongside a J-beta primer mix, a sample-barcoded 5' primer served in a second PCR lasting roughly 7 to 11 cycles. Each cDNA was tagged by a template-switch adaptor containing 12 random nucleotides. TCRdb called the 5' RACE reads again in MiXCR, with one record for every CDR3 protein. Of about 720,000 distinct CDR3 sequences in the sample, about a fifth were seen once. With regard to this clonotype: The antigen remains unidentified.

The TCR sequence derives from a man aged 70 or older in good health. The specimen sequenced was blood. The chain uses TRBV20-1 and TRBJ2-1; 7 nucleotides align to TRBD2. CDR3 sequence: CSARPPGEGRYNEQFF. The CDR3 region has the DNA TGCAGTGCTAGACCACCCGGGGAGGGTCGGTACAATGAGCAGTTCTTC.